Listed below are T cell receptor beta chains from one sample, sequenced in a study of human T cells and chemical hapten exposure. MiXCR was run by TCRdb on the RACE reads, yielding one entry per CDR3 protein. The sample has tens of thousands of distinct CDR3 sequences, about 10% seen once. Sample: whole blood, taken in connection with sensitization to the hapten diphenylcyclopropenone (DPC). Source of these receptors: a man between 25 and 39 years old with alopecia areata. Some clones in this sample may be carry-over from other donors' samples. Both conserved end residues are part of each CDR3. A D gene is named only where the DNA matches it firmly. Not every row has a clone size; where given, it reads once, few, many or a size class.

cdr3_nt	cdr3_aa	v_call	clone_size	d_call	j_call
TGCAGTGCTAGCGAGGTTCCGGGCTACACCTTC	CSASEVPGYTF	TRBV20-1	few	-	TRBJ1-2
TGTGCCAGCAGCTTAGGGGCGGGAGGGGTCACAGATACGCAGTATTTT	CASSLGAGGVTDTQYF	TRBV7-2	-	TRBD2	TRBJ2-3
TGCAGTGCTAAGAATGTGGTGAGGGGCGATGGCGGGCCCCAGCATTTT	CSAKNVVRGDGGPQHF	TRBV20-1	-	-	TRBJ1-5
TGTGCCAGCTCACCAGGCCAGTCTAACTATGGCTACACCTTC	CASSPGQSNYGYTF	TRBV18	many	-	TRBJ1-2
TGTGCCAGCAGTTGGCCGGACAGGGGTACTGAAGCTTTCTTT	CASSWPDRGTEAFF	TRBV12-3/TRBV12-4	few	TRBD1	TRBJ1-1
TGCAGCGTTAAGGCAGCGGGGTCCGGCGAGCAGTACTTC	CSVKAAGSGEQYF	TRBV29-1	many	TRBD2	TRBJ2-7
TGTGCCAGCAGCTCACCCCGAGAGGATACGCAGTATTTT	CASSSPREDTQYF	TRBV11-2	-	-	TRBJ2-3
TGTGCCAGCAGCTTGGGCGGCAAGAGAACCCAGTACTTC	CASSLGGKRTQYF	TRBV7-2	-	-	TRBJ2-5
TGTGCCAGCGGAGAGAGGGGACGTTTTGAAAAACTGTTTTTT	CASGERGRFEKLFF	TRBV28	many	-	TRBJ1-4
TGTGCCAGCAGCCCATACCCGGATAGCGCGCAGTTCTTC	CASSPYPDSAQFF	TRBV7-2	-	-	TRBJ2-1
TGTGCCAGCAGCTTAGTGGCCAACAATGAGCAGTTCTTC	CASSLVANNEQFF	TRBV11-2	-	-	TRBJ2-1
TGTGCCAGCAGCACCCAGGGGAATCTTGAGACCCAGTACTTC	CASSTQGNLETQYF	TRBV5-4	few	-	TRBJ2-5
TGCGCCAGCAGCCAAGATCTTCCCGATACGCAGTATTTT	CASSQDLPDTQYF	TRBV4-1	few	-	TRBJ2-3
TGCGCCAGCAGCGGCGGGGGGGATGAGCAGTTCTTC	CASSGGGDEQFF	TRBV4-1	many	TRBD2	TRBJ2-1
TGCAGTGCTAGAGACGCAGGGGGAGGCACTGAAGCTTTCTTT	CSARDAGGGTEAFF	TRBV20-1	-	TRBD1	TRBJ1-1
TGTGCCAGCAGCCCAAGACAGGGTCGGTACGAGCAGTACTTC	CASSPRQGRYEQYF	TRBV9	many	TRBD1	TRBJ2-7
TGTGCCAGCAGGACCCCCGCGGGTAGTAGCTTGAACATTCAGTACTTC	CASRTPAGSSLNIQYF	TRBV2	few	-	TRBJ2-4
TGTGCCAGCAGCTTAGATGGGCAGGCTGCCCTATATGGCTACACCTTC	CASSLDGQAALYGYTF	TRBV11-2	many	-	TRBJ1-2
TGCGCCAGCAGCTTAGGACAGGGTATGACGACTAACTATGGCTACACCTTC	CASSLGQGMTTNYGYTF	TRBV5-1	many	TRBD1	TRBJ1-2
TGTGCCAGCAGCCACCCCGGGACTAGCGGGGGGAGGATAGATACGCAGTATTTT	CASSHPGTSGGRIDTQYF	TRBV7-6	many	TRBD2	TRBJ2-3
TGTGCCAGCAGTTTAATCGGAGTCGAGGGAGAGCAGTTCTTC	CASSLIGVEGEQFF	TRBV12-3/TRBV12-4	many	-	TRBJ2-1
TGTGCCAGCGGTAACAATGAGCAGTTCTTC	CASGNNEQFF	TRBV9	-	-	TRBJ2-1
TGCAGTGCTAGGAATCCAGGGGGAGGCATGAACACTGAAGCTTTCTTT	CSARNPGGGMNTEAFF	TRBV20-1	few	TRBD1	TRBJ1-1
TGTGCCAGCAGCCCCTTACAGGGGGGAGATGAAAAACTGTTTTTT	CASSPLQGGDEKLFF	TRBV7-3	-	TRBD1	TRBJ1-4
TGTGCCACCAGGAGGGACAGGGTAAAGTATGAGCAGTTCTTC	CATRRDRVKYEQFF	TRBV7-2	-	TRBD1	TRBJ2-1
TGTGCCAGCAGTGTACCAGGGTCCACAGATACGCAGTATTTT	CASSVPGSTDTQYF	TRBV25-1	-	-	TRBJ2-3
TGCAGTGCTAGGAAAGGATCCGGAAACACCATATATTTT	CSARKGSGNTIYF	TRBV20-1	-	-	TRBJ1-3
TGTGCCAGCAGATACATTGGGCACAATGAGCAGTTCTTC	CASRYIGHNEQFF	TRBV6-2/TRBV6-3	many	-	TRBJ2-1
TGCGCCAGCAGCTTGGGACAGGGAGAACTGTTTTTT	CASSLGQGELFF	TRBV5-1	-	TRBD1	TRBJ1-4
TGTGCCAGCAGTGTTGAGGGTCTCGGCACAGATACGCAGTATTTT	CASSVEGLGTDTQYF	TRBV12-3/TRBV12-4	many	-	TRBJ2-3
TGCGCCAGCAGTGGACAGGGCTTGAATCAGCCCCAGCATTTT	CASSGQGLNQPQHF	TRBV10-2	many	TRBD1	TRBJ1-5
TGCAGCCTAGAAGTCCCCGGTGAAGCTTTCTTT	CSLEVPGEAFF	TRBV29-1	few	-	TRBJ1-1
TGTGCCAGCAGCGTAGGGGAATTTTTCGACACCATATATTTT	CASSVGEFFDTIYF	TRBV9	-	-	TRBJ1-3
TGTGCCAGCAGCCCAAGACAGGGAAATGGTGGCTACACCTTC	CASSPRQGNGGYTF	TRBV7-3	many	TRBD1	TRBJ1-2
TGTGCCAGCAGCTTTTCGAGGGGCCTAAGCTATAATTCACCCCTCCACTTT	CASSFSRGLSYNSPLHF	TRBV11-1	-	-	TRBJ1-6
TGTGCCAGCAGTTTAAAACTAGCGGCAAGACTGGAGTTCTTC	CASSLKLAARLEFF	TRBV28	many	TRBD2	TRBJ2-1
TGCAGCGTAATTGGGGGCACTGAAGCTTTCTTT	CSVIGGTEAFF	TRBV29-1	-	-	TRBJ1-1
TGTGCCATCAGTGGAGGAGGCCGGGGCTACGAGCAGTACTTC	CAISGGGRGYEQYF	TRBV10-3	few	-	TRBJ2-7
TGTGCCAGCAGCTCCGGGACTCTGGCCCTCCACTTT	CASSSGTLALHF	TRBV7-9	once	-	TRBJ1-6
TGTGCTCGGGACGAGATTCTAGCGGGAGAATTGGAGACCCAGTACTTC	CARDEILAGELETQYF	TRBV5-3	-	TRBD2	TRBJ2-5
TGCAGTGCTAGATCGAGCCCGAGGTCACCCCTCCACTTT	CSARSSPRSPLHF	TRBV20-1	-	-	TRBJ1-6
TGTGCCATCAGTGACGCGACAGGCGCCGACGAGCAGTACTTC	CAISDATGADEQYF	TRBV10-3	few	-	TRBJ2-7
TGTGCCAGCAGCTCCCAGATTCCCAGGTCGTTT	CASSSQIPRSF	TRBV11-2	many	-	TRBJ1-1
TGTGCCAGCAGTTACTCCGGACAGGGTTACGAGCAGTACTTC	CASSYSGQGYEQYF	TRBV6-5	many	TRBD1	TRBJ2-7
TGTGCCAGCAGCCCCTACCCCTACAATGAGCAGTTCTTC	CASSPYPYNEQFF	TRBV3-1	once	-	TRBJ2-1
TGCGCCAGCAGCTTGGTCCTTAGCGATGAGCAGTTCTTC	CASSLVLSDEQFF	TRBV5-1	many	-	TRBJ2-1
TGCAGTGCCGCAGGTTATGGCTACACCTTC	CSAAGYGYTF	TRBV20-1	-	-	TRBJ1-2
TGTGCCAGCAGCGCCGGGACTAGCGGAACCTACGAGCAGTACTTC	CASSAGTSGTYEQYF	TRBV9	-	TRBD2	TRBJ2-7
TGTGCCAGCAGCCAAGACCCGGGGGCCCATGAAAAACTGTTTTTT	CASSQDPGAHEKLFF	TRBV4-2	many	-	TRBJ1-4
TGTGCCAGCAGTTTATTAGCGGACACAGATACGCAGTATTTT	CASSLLADTDTQYF	TRBV28	few	-	TRBJ2-3
TGTGCCAGCTCACCACCGAGTCGGGCAGGAGATACGCAGTATTTT	CASSPPSRAGDTQYF	TRBV18	many	-	TRBJ2-3
TGTGCCAGCAGCGTAGCGGGGACTAGCGGGATCTACAATGAGCAGTTCTTC	CASSVAGTSGIYNEQFF	TRBV9	many	TRBD2	TRBJ2-1
TGCGCCAGCAGTGGGACTTTAAGGACCCAGTACTTC	CASSGTLRTQYF	TRBV5-1	-	-	TRBJ2-5
TGTGCCAGCAGCCGAGCGTCTAATGAAAAACTGTTTTTT	CASSRASNEKLFF	TRBV7-3	few	-	TRBJ1-4
TGTGCCATCGGATACCCCGGGACAGGGGCCAACTATGGCTACACCTTC	CAIGYPGTGANYGYTF	TRBV10-3	many	TRBD1	TRBJ1-2
TGCAGTGCTAGGGGGCTTGGAGCGGGAGTTTTAGCAGATACGCAGTATTTT	CSARGLGAGVLADTQYF	TRBV20-1	few	TRBD2	TRBJ2-3
TGCAGTGCTAGAGGGAGACAGGTGGGGTCACCCCTCCACTTT	CSARGRQVGSPLHF	TRBV20-1	few	-	TRBJ1-6
TGTGCCAGCAGTTCGCTATCTCCGGCTAATGAGCAGTTCTTC	CASSSLSPANEQFF	TRBV27	-	-	TRBJ2-1